These 23 T cell receptor beta chains came from one sample sequenced in a study of CD8+ T cells in alopecia areata listed by TCRdb under 2018. Receptor amplification or capture employed the immunoSEQ multiplex PCR assay. To provide template for TCR sequencing, every sample had RNA extracted and reverse transcribed into cDNA. TCRdb holds this immuneACCESS table with in-frame rearrangements only. Some clones are missing; in checked studies, unresolved V genes explain under half, and the rest has no known cause. This sample has about 200,000 clones in its table, and around three fifths of those were observed once. The ten largest make up about 1.3% of the sample. The treatment or condition label, as the study defines it: oral pan-JAK inhibitor, 5-10 mg twice daily. The sample consisted of CD4+ T cells sorted from blood, taken around week 50, from a patient treated with tofacitinib. The receptors come from a human donor with alopecia areata.

This chain joins TRBV7-2 and TRBJ2-3, with TRBD1 matching 7 bases. The V segment lost 2 bases and the J segment 1 base; nucleotides outside the gene matches: 6. The CDR3 has 16 residues. From germline, CDR1 is SGHTA and CDR2 FQGNSA. CDR3 DNA sequence: TGTGCCAGCAGCTTATCCGGGACAGTTCGCACAGATACGCAGTATTTT. Protein sequence: CASSLSGTVRTDTQYF.

The chain couples TRBV6-5 to TRBJ1-6; D is unclear. The CDR3 extends over 12 amino acids. V was cut by 2 bases and J by 13 bases, with 9 bases left in between. Germline V CDR1 and CDR2: MNHEY, SVGAGI. The CDR3 region is CASSYAGSPLHF. The CDR3, as DNA: TGTGCCAGCAGTTACGCCGGCAGTCCCCTCCACTTT.

V gene TRBV2 combines with J gene TRBJ1-6; unclear D gene. Trimming shortened V by 2 bases and J by 6 bases, and 11 bases separated the two germline ends. This CDR3 region has 15 residues. Germline V gene data show CDR1 as SNHLY and CDR2 as FYNNEI. CDR3 region: CASSESGVSNSPLHF. Here the CDR3 DNA reads TGTGCCAGCAGTGAAAGCGGGGTCTCTAATTCACCCCTCCACTTT.

Only a few counts were recorded for this clone. The rearrangement links TRBV7-2 to TRBJ2-5, with 12 nucleotides matching TRBD2. Unmatched junction bases numbered 9, after V lost 5 bases and J lost 5 bases. The germline gives CDR1 SGHTA, CDR2 FQGNSA. The CDR3 is made up of 16 amino acids. The CDR3 bases are TGTGCCAGCAGCCGGGCTAGCGGGGGGGCGAGGGAGACCCAGTACTTC. This encodes CASSRASGGARETQYF.

V gene TRBV11-1 combines with J gene TRBJ1-6; 7 bases line up with TRBD1. Germline CDR1 SGHAT, CDR2 FQDESV (reference sequence). J lost 0 bases, V lost 7 bases, and 3 bases had no gene match. CDR3 size: 15 residues. CDR3 sequence: CASNRDSSYNSPLHF. In DNA, the CDR3 is TGTGCCAGCAACCGGGACAGCTCCTATAATTCACCCCTCCACTTT.

This chain joins TRBV2 and TRBJ2-5; 7 positions agree with TRBD1. Germline trimming cut 9 bases from V and 1 base from J; bases unmatched to any gene: 8. Germline lookup yields CDR1 SNHLY and CDR2 FYNNEI. This CDR3 contains 14 residues. The CDR3 DNA sequence: TGTGCCAGTAGCCCCGGGACAGCCCAAGAGACCCAGTACTTC. Translation gives CASSPGTAQETQYF.

The rearrangement joins TRBV29-1 to TRBJ2-4; D tentatively fits TRBD1 or TRBD2 (5 bases each). V shed 1 base and J shed 3 bases, with 16 bases lying between them. The CDR3 has 16 residues. Germline loops: CDR1 SQVTM, CDR2 ANQGSEA. The CDR3: CSVEGRVGLGKNIQYF. CDR3 coding DNA: TGCAGCGTTGAAGGGCGGGTGGGGCTAGGCAAAAACATTCAGTACTTC.

The chain uses TRBV27 and TRBJ1-2; 10 bases agree with TRBD1. With 10 bases clipped from V and 8 bases from J, the junction kept 13 bases outside the gene matches. The CDR3 is made up of 14 amino acids. From germline, CDR1 is MNHEY and CDR2 SMNVEV (reference sequence). This CDR3 reads CATTGTGASMGYTF. The CDR3 DNA is TGTGCCACCACCGGGACAGGGGCCTCGATGGGCTACACCTTC.

This chain uses TRBV2 with TRBJ2-3; 7 positions agree with TRBD2. Germline CDR1 reads SNHLY; CDR2 reads FYNNEI. J was trimmed by 0 bases and V by 1 base; bases with no gene match: 4. The CDR3 loop spans 16 amino acids. CDR3 coding DNA: TGTGCCAGCAGTGAAGGGCGCGGGGGAAGCACAGATACGCAGTATTTT. It yields the protein CASSEGRGGSTDTQYF.

This clone has only a few counts. The chain is built from TRBV7-9 and TRBJ1-6; D unresolved. The CDR3 extends over 12 amino acids. The V and J ends lost 10 bases and 1 base respectively, with 5 bases between them. Germline loops: CDR1 SEHNR, CDR2 FQNEAQ (reference sequence). In DNA, the CDR3 is TGTGCCACCAGGTCCTATAATTCACCCCTCCACTTT. Its translation: CATRSYNSPLHF.

The V gene is TRBV6-1, the J gene TRBJ1-6, with D possibly matching TRBD1 (5 bases). V was cut by 2 bases and J by 7 bases, with 15 bases left in between. Germline V lookup: CDR1 MNHNS, CDR2 SASEGT. The length of the CDR3 is 16 residues. The CDR3 protein is CASSEFGGIVNSPLHF. In DNA, the CDR3 is TGTGCCAGCAGTGAATTCGGGGGTATAGTGAATTCACCCCTCCACTTT.

The chain has TRBV29-1 and TRBJ1-2, with D possibly matching TRBD1 (6 bases). CDR3 length equals 12 residues. Germline lookup yields CDR1 SQVTM and CDR2 ANQGSEA. The V gene lost 7 bases and the J gene lost 4 bases, with 13 bases spanning the gap. CDR3 protein: CSAGGGSYGYTF. In nucleotides, the CDR3 is TGCAGCGCGGGGGGCGGAAGCTATGGCTACACCTTC.

The chain uses TRBV9 and TRBJ1-1, with a possible D match to TRBD1 (5 bases). This CDR3 has 17 amino acids. Trimming removed 0 bases at V and 4 bases at J, with 19 bases between. From germline, CDR1 is SGDLS and CDR2 YYNGEE. The CDR3 sequence: CASSVGQYGHVGTEAFF. The CDR3 nucleotides are TGTGCCAGCAGCGTAGGACAGTATGGTCACGTTGGCACTGAAGCTTTCTTT.

J is TRBJ1-4 and V is TRBV29-1; D ambiguous. The CDR3 has 11 residues. Germline CDR1 SQVTM, CDR2 ANQGSEA. V lost 5 bases to trimming and J lost 1 base, with 2 bases between them. In DNA form, the CDR3 reads TGCAGCGTTCGAACTAATGAAAAACTGTTTTTT. This translates into CSVRTNEKLFF. Filled out from reference TRBV29-1 and TRBJ1-4, the complete variable domain reads SAVISQKPSRDICQRGTSLTIQCQVDSQVTMMFWYRQQPGQSLTLIATANQGSEATYESGFVIDKFPISRPNLTFSTLTVSNMSPEDSSIYLCSVRTNEKLFFGSGTQLSVL.

The chain combines TRBV30 with TRBJ1-1; TRBD1 is a possible D gene (6 bases). This CDR3 comprises 12 residues. Trimming left V 0 bases short and J 7 bases short, with 9 bases between. The germline CDR1 and CDR2 sequences are GTSNPN and SVGIG (reference sequence). CDR3 loop: CAWSVGTYEAFF. The DNA of the CDR3 is TGTGCCTGGAGTGTAGGGACATATGAAGCTTTCTTT.

The chain uses TRBV7-2 and TRBJ1-2; 9 nucleotides match TRBD1. Germline V CDR1 and CDR2: SGHTA, FQGNSA. J lost 6 bases, V lost 5 bases, and 10 bases had no gene match. The CDR3 has 15 residues. The CDR3 nucleotides are TGTGCCAGCAGCCTACTTTGGACAGGGGCGGATGGCTACACCTTC. It encodes CASSLLWTGADGYTF.

The chain carries TRBV18 and TRBJ2-7; 10 bases are a match to TRBD1. The V segment lost 2 bases and the J segment 2 bases; nucleotides outside the gene matches: 6. Germline V CDR1 and CDR2: KGHSH, LQKENI. CDR3 length: 16 amino acids. In DNA, the CDR3 is TGTGCCAGCTCACCATACGCCGGGACAGGGGCCTACGAGCAGTACTTC. Amino acid sequence: CASSPYAGTGAYEQYF. The variable domain in full, completed from reference TRBV18 and TRBJ2-7, reads NAGVMQNPRHLVRRRGQEARLRCSPMKGHSHVYWYRQLPEEGLKFMVYLQKENIIDESGMPKERFSAEFPKEGPSILRIQQVVRGDSAAYFCASSPYAGTGAYEQYFGPGTRLTVT.

The chain recombines TRBV4-3 with TRBJ1-1, with D possibly TRBD1 on 5 matching bases. Per germline, CDR1 LGHNA and CDR2 YSLEER. This CDR3 contains 14 residues. V was clipped by 3 bases and J by 2 bases, with 10 bases between them. DNA for the CDR3: TGCGCCAGCAGCCATGAAGGGGTTAACACTGAAGCTTTCTTT. It is translated as CASSHEGVNTEAFF.

J is TRBJ2-7 and V is TRBV27, with 7 bases that match TRBD1. Trimming took 2 bases from V and 4 from J; bases not matched to a gene: 5. CDR1 MNHEY and CDR2 SMNVEV come from the germline V gene (reference sequence). CDR3 length: 14 residues. This CDR3 is CASSLDRVRYEQYF. The CDR3, as DNA: TGTGCCAGCAGTTTAGACAGGGTGAGATACGAGCAGTACTTC.

This chain connects TRBV30 to TRBJ1-2; TRBD1 might be the D (5 bases). V shed 0 bases and J shed 4 bases, with 9 bases lying between them. Germline CDR1 is GTSNPN and CDR2 is SVGIG (reference sequence). This CDR3 has 13 residues. CDR3 residues: CAWSVEGRYGYTF. The CDR3 DNA is TGTGCCTGGAGTGTTGAGGGACGCTATGGCTACACCTTC.

To note about this clone: The sample carries other DNA sequences with the same CDR3. The chain carries TRBV29-1 and TRBJ1-1, with TRBD1 matching over 8 bases. With 7 bases clipped from V and 6 bases from J, the junction kept 4 bases outside the gene matches. In germline, CDR1 is SQVTM, CDR2 ANQGSEA. The CDR3 runs to 11 residues. This CDR3 is CSADRGPEAFF. The CDR3 DNA reads as TGCAGCGCCGACAGGGGCCCTGAAGCTTTCTTT.

Many counts were recorded for this clone. The CDR3 DNA sequence: TGTGCCAGCAGCGGCAGCGGGGGCGGCACAGATACGCAGTATTTT. Its translation is CASSGSGGGTDTQYF. This rearrangement joins TRBV7-2 to TRBJ2-3, with 8 positions matching TRBD2. V gave up 5 bases and J gave up 1 base; unmatched junction bases: 5. This CDR3 spans 15 amino acids. The germline V gene encodes CDR1 SGHTA and CDR2 FQGNSA.

This chain uses TRBV5-1 with TRBJ2-3; D is perhaps TRBD1 or TRBD2 (5 bases each). Germline CDR1 SGHRS, CDR2 YFSETQ. V lost 1 base and J lost 2, with 8 bases in between. This CDR3 region has 14 residues. CDR3 protein: CASSLQGDTDTQYF. For the CDR3, the DNA is TGCGCCAGCAGCTTGCAGGGAGACACAGATACGCAGTATTTT.